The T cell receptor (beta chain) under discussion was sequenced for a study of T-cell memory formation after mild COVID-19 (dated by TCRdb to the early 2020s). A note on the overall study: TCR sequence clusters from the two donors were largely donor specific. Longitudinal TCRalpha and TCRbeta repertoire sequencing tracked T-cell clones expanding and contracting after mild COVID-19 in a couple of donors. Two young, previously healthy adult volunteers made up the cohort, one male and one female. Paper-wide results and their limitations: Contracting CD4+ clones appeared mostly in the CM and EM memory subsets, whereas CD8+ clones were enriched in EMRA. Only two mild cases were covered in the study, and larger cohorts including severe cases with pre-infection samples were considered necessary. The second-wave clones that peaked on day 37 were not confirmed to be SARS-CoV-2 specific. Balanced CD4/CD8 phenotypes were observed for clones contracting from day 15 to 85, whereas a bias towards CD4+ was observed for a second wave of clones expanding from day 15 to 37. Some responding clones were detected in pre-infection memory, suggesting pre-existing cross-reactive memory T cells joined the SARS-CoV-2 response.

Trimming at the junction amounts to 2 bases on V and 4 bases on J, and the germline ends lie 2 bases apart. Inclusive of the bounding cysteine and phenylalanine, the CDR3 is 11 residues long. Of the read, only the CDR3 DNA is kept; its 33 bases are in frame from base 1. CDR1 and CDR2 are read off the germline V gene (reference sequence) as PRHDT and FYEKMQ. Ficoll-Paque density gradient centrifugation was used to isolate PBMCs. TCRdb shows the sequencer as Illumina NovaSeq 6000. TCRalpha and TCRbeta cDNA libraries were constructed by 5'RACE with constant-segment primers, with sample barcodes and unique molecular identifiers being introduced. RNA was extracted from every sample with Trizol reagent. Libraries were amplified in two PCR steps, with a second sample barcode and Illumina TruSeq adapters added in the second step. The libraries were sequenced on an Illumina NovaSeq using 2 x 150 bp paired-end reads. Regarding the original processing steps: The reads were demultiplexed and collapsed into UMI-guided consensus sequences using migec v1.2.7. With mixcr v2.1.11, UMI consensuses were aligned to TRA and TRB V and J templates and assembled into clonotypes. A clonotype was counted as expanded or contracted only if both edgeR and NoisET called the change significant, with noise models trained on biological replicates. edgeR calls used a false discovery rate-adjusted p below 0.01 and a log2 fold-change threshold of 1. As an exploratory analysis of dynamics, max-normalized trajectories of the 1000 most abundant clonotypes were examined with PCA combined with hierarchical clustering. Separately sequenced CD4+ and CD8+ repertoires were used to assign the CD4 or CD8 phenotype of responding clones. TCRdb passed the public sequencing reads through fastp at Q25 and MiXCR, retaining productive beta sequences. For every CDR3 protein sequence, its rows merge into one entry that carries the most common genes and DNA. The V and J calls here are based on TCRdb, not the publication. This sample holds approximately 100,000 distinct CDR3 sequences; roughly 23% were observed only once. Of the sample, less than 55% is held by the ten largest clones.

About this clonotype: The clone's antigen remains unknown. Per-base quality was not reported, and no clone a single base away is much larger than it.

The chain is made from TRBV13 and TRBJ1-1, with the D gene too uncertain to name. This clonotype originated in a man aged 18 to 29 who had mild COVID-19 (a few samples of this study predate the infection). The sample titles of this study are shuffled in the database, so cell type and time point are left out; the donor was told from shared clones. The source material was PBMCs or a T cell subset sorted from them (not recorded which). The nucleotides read TGTGCCAGCAGCTTACGCACTGAAGCTTTCTTT. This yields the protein CASSLRTEAFF.